The TCR beta chain described here comes from a study of identical twins. Germline V gene lookup returns CDR1 MNHEY and CDR2 SMNVEV (reference sequence). The CDR3 loop spans 14 amino acids. V was pared by 3 bases and J by 8 bases, with 13 bases between. Findings of the study overall: Sequences that were out-of-frame, alpha and twin-shared displayed an excess of low generation probability. Carriage of fewer insertions was seen in abundant cord blood beta clonotypes, whereas memory repertoires showed none.

Carrying unique molecular identifiers, the cDNA also gained a universal primer site through template switching. A single record per CDR3 protein comes from TCRdb applying MiXCR to the 5' RACE reads. The sample records 450,000 to 650,000 distinct CDR3 sequences, roughly 15% being singletons. As to this clonotype: Its antigen is unknown.

The sample was also reused in another study, on yellow fever vaccine responses in identical twins.

Sequenced input: CD4+ T cells sorted from blood. The clonotype originates from a woman in her late teens or twenties in good health. The rearrangement links TRBV27 to TRBJ1-4; D gene ambiguous. The CDR3 DNA reads as TGTGCCAGCAGTTTTGGGCAGTTCAGCGAAAAACTGTTTTTT. Its protein is CASSFGQFSEKLFF.